Sequencing of this TCR beta chain was carried out in a study of T-cell reconstitution after alpha-beta-depleted transplantation in children. V lost 2 bases to trimming and J lost 2 bases; unmatched junction nucleotides: 8. The germline V gene encodes CDR1 SGHNT and CDR2 YENEEA. The CDR3 totals 17 residues. The study's findings and limits: Reportedly, only several hundred clones from non-depleted graft cells drove alpha-beta T-cell counts at about two months. A year post-transplant, T-cell counts and diversity derived mostly from newly produced T cells. The study traced high day-60 TCRbeta diversity in some patients to surviving recipient T cells and thymic progenitors.

Unique molecular identifiers were incorporated during preparation of the TCRbeta library. In TCRdb, the PCR reads were re-called with MiXCR into one record per CDR3 protein. The sample contains 700,000 to 850,000 distinct CDR3 sequences, about 16% of which appear only once. Comment on this clonotype: What it binds is unknown.

The starting material was PBMCs, mostly from graft donor cells, obtained 360 days after TCRalphabeta/CD19-depleted stem cell transplant. The clonotype comes from a male patient aged 5 to 17 who had a stem cell transplant for acute lymphoblastic leukemia, so the T cells may come from the graft donor. The chain carries TRBV11-3 and TRBJ2-4, with 8 nucleotides matching TRBD2. CDR3 protein: CASSLRLAGKTKNIQYF. The CDR3 nucleotides read TGTGCCAGCAGCTTAAGGCTAGCGGGCAAGACCAAAAACATTCAGTACTTC.